The 27 T cell receptor beta chains given below trace back to one sample, sequenced in a study of shared clonotypes between healthy human individuals (dated by TCRdb to about 2020). To prepare the library, the immunoSEQ multiplex PCR assay was applied. Sourced from immuneACCESS, this table was stored by TCRdb with only in-frame sequences that have V and J called. A share of the clones is absent; for the studies checked, an unresolved V gene accounts for under half, and the remainder has no known explanation. The table for this sample lists over a million clones; over 95% of them were counted only once. The biggest ten clones account for roughly 1.2% of the sample. The source material was naive CD4+ T cells sorted from blood. The cell subset or site label for this specimen denotes: CD45RA+ positively selected. The receptors here all came from a young man in good health.

V usage is TRBV6-1 and J usage is TRBJ2-5, with 12 bases aligning to TRBD2. CDR3 length: 13 residues. Germline loops: CDR1 MNHNS, CDR2 SASEGT. V lost 8 bases, J lost 5 bases, and 3 bases stayed unmatched. CDR3 protein: CASRTSGTETQYF. In nucleotides, the CDR3 is TGTGCCAGCCGGACTAGCGGGACGGAGACCCAGTACTTC.

This clone came up once. The V gene is TRBV6-5, the J gene TRBJ1-3; the D gene is possibly TRBD1 (6 bases). The CDR3 runs 15 residues. Germline CDR1 and CDR2: MNHEY and SVGAGI. The V end lost 4 bases, the J end lost 2 bases, and 12 bases lay between the germline ends. CDR3 DNA sequence: TGTGCCAGCAGTTTAGTCGCAGGGGCTGGAAACACCATATATTTT. Its translation: CASSLVAGAGNTIYF.

This clone has just one count. The chain combines TRBV7-3 with TRBJ2-1; D may be TRBD2 (5 bases). The CDR3 has 14 residues. Between the trimmed V and J ends, which lost 5 bases and 2 bases, there was a span of 10 bases. Looked up from germline, CDR1 is SGHTA and CDR2 is FQGTGA. This CDR3 is CASSRSGTYNEQFF. The CDR3, as DNA: TGTGCCAGCAGCCGATCGGGGACCTACAATGAGCAGTTCTTC.

The chain uses TRBV7-9 and TRBJ2-1, with D possibly being TRBD1 (6 bases). Trimming pared 2 bases from V and 5 bases from J, leaving 10 bases between. Germline V CDR1 and CDR2: SEHNR, FQNEAQ (reference sequence). The CDR3 is made up of 14 amino acids. As DNA, the CDR3 is TGTGCCAGCAGCTTATGGGGGCCGGACAATGAGCAGTTCTTC. Translating it yields CASSLWGPDNEQFF.

This chain uses TRBV9 with TRBJ2-7; TRBD2 might be the D (5 bases). Per germline, CDR1 SGDLS and CDR2 YYNGEE. CDR3 length: 15 residues. Trimming removed 2 bases at V and 5 bases at J, with 17 bases between. The CDR3 reads CASSVGPPFGDEQYF. The CDR3 DNA reads TGTGCCAGCAGCGTTGGCCCACCATTCGGGGACGAGCAGTACTTC.

The chain employs TRBV5-1 and TRBJ2-7; no reliable D call. The CDR3 length is 13 residues. The germline V gene has CDR1 SGHRS and CDR2 YFSETQ. V was pared by 0 bases and J by 2 bases, with 6 bases between. CDR3 sequence reads: CASSLERPYEQYF. DNA of the CDR3: TGCGCCAGCAGCTTGGAGAGGCCCTACGAGCAGTACTTC.

This clone was found once. The rearrangement joins TRBV19 to TRBJ1-1; 7 bases agree with TRBD1. From germline, CDR1 is LNHDA and CDR2 SQIVND (reference sequence). V trimming: 7 bases; J trimming: 4 bases; junction bases outside the gene matches: 12. The CDR3 loop spans 15 amino acids. The CDR3 region is CASTRGTVTSTEAFF. The DNA of the CDR3 is TGTGCCAGTACACGGGGGACAGTAACTAGCACTGAAGCTTTCTTT.

The V call is TRBV11-1, the J call TRBJ1-2, with TRBD1 identical over 7 bases. The CDR3 contains 16 residues. V was clipped by 4 bases and J by 0 bases; unmatched bases: 8. CDR1 and CDR2 from the germline V gene are SGHAT and FQDESV (reference sequence). The CDR3 protein is CASSSLGGTANYGYTF. DNA for the CDR3: TGTGCCAGCAGCTCCCTGGGGGGGACAGCTAACTATGGCTACACCTTC. Looking up the rest from reference TRBV11-1 and TRBJ1-2 gives the full variable domain: EAEVAQSPRYKITEKSQAVAFWCDPISGHATLYWYRQILGQGPELLVQFQDESVVDDSQLPKDRFSAERLKGVDSTLKIQPAELGDSAMYLCASSSLGGTANYGYTFGSGTRLTVV.

V usage is TRBV5-1 and J usage is TRBJ1-2; D not resolved. Between the trimmed V and J ends, which lost 0 bases and 6 bases, there was a span of 6 bases. The CDR3 sequence is 12 residues long. Germline CDR1 SGHRS, CDR2 YFSETQ. Written as DNA, the CDR3 is TGCGCCAGCAGCTTGGACCGGAATGGCTACACCTTC. It specifies CASSLDRNGYTF.

This chain connects TRBV7-9 to TRBJ1-2; TRBD1 agrees at 8 bases. Germline CDR1 SEHNR, CDR2 FQNEAQ (reference sequence). V dropped 2 bases and J dropped 3; count of bases not matched to a gene: 5. The CDR3 spans 15 residues. The CDR3 DNA is TGTGCCAGCAGCTTACCTGGACAGGGAGACTATGGCTACACCTTC. It is translated as CASSLPGQGDYGYTF.

The chain links TRBV2 to TRBJ2-6; the D gene is possibly TRBD2 (6 bases). Germline CDR1 reads SNHLY; CDR2 reads FYNNEI. The ends were cut back, 7 bases at V and 0 bases at J, with 10 bases in the middle. This CDR3 is 15 amino acids long. The DNA for the CDR3 is TGTGCCAGCAAAGCGGAGGGCTCTGGGGCCAACGTCCTGACTTTC. This translates into CASKAEGSGANVLTF.

This rearrangement joins TRBV4-3 to TRBJ2-1, with D uncertain. Looked up from germline, CDR1 is LGHNA and CDR2 is YSLEER. This CDR3 is 19 amino acids long. V was cut by 6 bases and J by 0 bases, with 24 bases left in between. CDR3 amino acids: CASSPVGRPRGSSYNEQFF. CDR3 DNA: TGCGCCAGCAGTCCCGTTGGTAGACCTCGAGGCAGCTCCTACAATGAGCAGTTCTTC.

The chain employs TRBV6-5 and TRBJ1-2, with D possibly matching TRBD1 (5 bases). Germline assignment: CDR1 MNHEY and CDR2 SVGAGI. The V and J ends lost 6 bases and 0 bases respectively, with 14 bases between them. The CDR3 length is 15 residues. The CDR3 is CASSQWGGSNYGYTF. In DNA, the CDR3 is TGTGCCAGCAGCCAGTGGGGGGGGTCTAACTATGGCTACACCTTC.

The chain links TRBV19 to TRBJ1-2, with no clear D. There are 14 residues in the CDR3. Germline CDR1 is LNHDA and CDR2 is SQIVND (reference sequence). V was cut by 4 bases and J by 4 bases, with 13 bases left in between. The CDR3 protein is CASSRHSDGYGYTF. CDR3 DNA: TGTGCCAGTAGTAGACACTCCGACGGCTATGGCTACACCTTC.

The chain couples TRBV21-1 to TRBJ2-5. TRBV21-1 is a known pseudogene. This CDR3 contains 16 residues. The CDR3 DNA sequence: TGTGCCAGCAGCACCCCCCTCGGCCAGAGACAAGAGACCCAGTACTTC. It is translated as CASSTPLGQRQETQYF.

The V call is TRBV19, the J call TRBJ2-4; the D is unclear. There are 15 residues in the CDR3. Germline values: CDR1 LNHDA, CDR2 SQIVND (reference sequence). The V and J ends lost 3 bases and 0 bases respectively, with 9 bases between them. The CDR3 region is CASSIGPGAKNIQYF. The CDR3 coding sequence is TGTGCCAGTAGTATTGGTCCAGGAGCCAAAAACATTCAGTACTTC.

This chain joins TRBV15 and TRBJ2-4; D call uncertain. The V and J ends lost 0 bases and 8 bases respectively, with 11 bases between them. The CDR3 is 14 residues long. CDR1 is LNHNV and CDR2 is YYDKDF in the germline V gene (reference sequence). CDR3 DNA sequence: TGTGCCACCAGCAGAGAAAAATTGCGAGACATTCAGTACTTC. Amino acids: CATSREKLRDIQYF.

This clone is a singleton in its sample. CDR3 amino acids: CASSAELQGLANEQFF. For the CDR3, the DNA is TGCGCCAGCAGCGCAGAACTCCAGGGACTAGCGAATGAGCAGTTCTTC. The chain couples TRBV5-1 to TRBJ2-1, with TRBD2 matching 10 bases. This CDR3 is 16 amino acids long. Trimming at V came to 4 bases and at J to 7 bases, leaving 11 bases not matched to a gene. The germline CDR1 and CDR2 sequences are SGHRS and YFSETQ.

V usage is TRBV28 and J usage is TRBJ2-5, with a tentative D call TRBD2 (5 bases). Looked up from germline, CDR1 is MDHEN and CDR2 is SYDVKM. The CDR3 sequence is 15 residues long. V was shortened by 6 bases and J by 4 bases, with 18 bases between the two germline ends. This CDR3 is CASSKRELLLETQYF. Written as DNA, the CDR3 is TGTGCCAGCAGCAAAAGGGAGTTATTATTAGAGACCCAGTACTTC.

The V call is TRBV25-1, the J call TRBJ1-2, with a tentative D call TRBD1 (6 bases). CDR1 is MGHDK and CDR2 is SYGVNS in the germline V gene. The CDR3 totals 15 residues. With 6 bases removed from V and 8 bases from J, the gap between germline ends came to 22 bases. This CDR3 reads CASRSTGRARYGYTF. DNA of the CDR3: TGTGCCAGCAGGTCTACAGGGCGGGCCCGTTACGGCTACACCTTC.

The chain recombines TRBV29-1 with TRBJ2-5, with 14 bases that match TRBD2. The V gene's germline CDR1 is SQVTM and CDR2 ANQGSEA. V shed 4 bases and J 5 bases; nucleotides not matched to a gene: 6. The CDR3 contains 15 residues. This chain's CDR3 is CSVVGLAGGGETQYF. The CDR3, as DNA: TGCAGCGTTGTCGGACTAGCGGGAGGAGGGGAGACCCAGTACTTC.

The J gene is TRBJ2-7, the V gene TRBV5-6, with unresolved D. Germline CDR1 reads SGHDT; CDR2 reads YYEEEE. Trimming removed 0 bases at V and 3 bases at J, with 13 bases between. The CDR3 is 15 amino acids. CDR3 in DNA: TGTGCCAGCAGCTTGGGACCGTTAGAAGGCTACGAGCAGTACTTC. The encoded protein is CASSLGPLEGYEQYF.

This clone was seen just once. The rearrangement uses TRBV5-1 and TRBJ2-3; 11 bases match TRBD2. Per the germline V gene, CDR1 is SGHRS and CDR2 is YFSETQ. J gave up 6 bases and V 4 bases, and 7 bases lay outside the gene matches. The CDR3 is 15 residues long. CDR3 nucleotides: TGCGCCAGCAGCGAGCTAGCGGGAGGTCCCGATACGCAGTATTTT. Protein sequence: CASSELAGGPDTQYF.

Only one count was recorded for this clone. This chain connects TRBV11-3 to TRBJ2-7, with unresolved D. Per the germline V gene, CDR1 is SGHNT and CDR2 is YENEEA. Trimming took off 5 bases at V and 6 bases at J, with 14 bases between the two ends. CDR3 size: 13 residues. This CDR3 reads CASSPSPLLEQYF. The CDR3 DNA follows: TGTGCCAGCAGCCCGAGTCCCCTTCTCGAGCAGTACTTC. The full variable domain, with the rest looked up from reference TRBV11-3 and TRBJ2-7, is EAGVVQSPRYKIIEKKQPVAFWCNPISGHNTLYWYLQNLGQGPELLIRYENEEAVDDSQLPKDRFSAERLKGVDSTLKIQPAELGDSAVYLCASSPSPLLEQYFGPGTRLTVT.

This rearrangement joins TRBV11-3 to TRBJ2-7; the D call may be TRBD1 or TRBD2 (5 bases each). Trimming removed 1 base at V and 2 bases at J, with 12 bases between. CDR1 is SGHNT and CDR2 is YENEEA in the germline V gene. The CDR3 is 15 amino acids. CDR3 in amino acids: CASSLVPGPTYEQYF. CDR3 DNA sequence: TGTGCCAGCAGCTTAGTTCCGGGGCCAACCTACGAGCAGTACTTC.

V usage is TRBV5-5 and J usage is TRBJ2-3; D might be TRBD2 (6 bases). This CDR3 is 15 amino acids long. V lost 0 bases and J lost 5, with 13 bases in between. In germline, CDR1 is SGHKS, CDR2 YYEKEE (reference sequence). The CDR3 is CASSLAGGTGDTQYF. CDR3 nucleotides: TGTGCCAGCAGCTTGGCTGGCGGGACGGGAGATACGCAGTATTTT. Supplemented by reference TRBV5-5 and TRBJ2-3, the full variable domain reads DAGVTQSPTHLIKTRGQQVTLRCSPISGHKSVSWYQQVLGQGPQFIFQYYEKEERGRGNFPDRFSARQFPNYSSELNVNALLLGDSALYLCASSLAGGTGDTQYFGPGTRLTVL.

The chain carries TRBV5-6 and TRBJ2-7; 8 bases map to TRBD1. The germline gives CDR1 SGHDT, CDR2 YYEEEE. This CDR3 is 16 amino acids long. Unmatched junction bases numbered 16, after V lost 6 bases and J lost 5 bases. The CDR3 DNA reads TGTGCCAGCATCAATAACGTTCAGGGGGCAAAAGACGAGCAGTACTTC. Translating it yields CASINNVQGAKDEQYF. The variable domain in full, with the rest retrieved from reference TRBV5-6 and TRBJ2-7, is DAGVTQSPTHLIKTRGQQVTLRCSPKSGHDTVSWYQQALGQGPQFIFQYYEEEERQRGNFPDRFSGHQFPNYSSELNVNALLLGDSALYLCASINNVQGAKDEQYFGPGTRLTVT.